A selection of T cell receptor beta chains follows, all from one sample in a study of human T cells and chemical hapten exposure. TCRdb re-called the RACE reads with MiXCR, one entry per CDR3 protein. The profile shows approximately 89,000 distinct CDR3 sequences, 6% to 8.5% of them singletons. This specimen was whole blood, taken in connection with sensitization to the hapten diphenylcyclopropenone (DPC). Receptors originate from a woman aged 25 to 45 with alopecia areata. Some clones in this sample may be carry-over from other donors' samples. Each CDR3 is given with its conserved first and last residue. The D gene is left open where the match is weak. Clone size is shown for a subset of rows, as once, few, many or a class of expanded clone.

v_call	clone_size	j_call	d_call	cdr3_aa	cdr3_nt
TRBV3-1	many	TRBJ2-1	NA	CASSQGSGQYNEQFF	TGTGCCAGCAGCCAAGGATCGGGGCAGTACAATGAGCAGTTCTTC
TRBV5-1	many	TRBJ2-5	TRBD2	CASSLGRTSGVETQYF	TGCGCCAGCAGCCTGGGTCGGACTAGCGGGGTAGAGACCCAGTACTTC
TRBV10-3	many	TRBJ1-2	NA	CAISDRGYGYTF	TGTGCCATCAGTGATAGGGGGTATGGCTACACCTTC
TRBV20-1	few	TRBJ2-3	TRBD1	CSANRGYSDTQYF	TGCAGTGCTAACAGGGGATATTCAGATACGCAGTATTTT
TRBV12-5	once	TRBJ2-3	TRBD1	CASVRDRNTDTQYF	TGTGCTAGTGTCCGGGACAGGAACACAGATACGCAGTATTTT
TRBV20-1	few	TRBJ1-1	NA	CSAPQGAWTEAFF	TGCAGTGCCCCGCAGGGAGCTTGGACTGAAGCTTTCTTT
TRBV20-1	NA	TRBJ1-1	NA	CSAGQSGVTEAFF	TGCAGTGCCGGACAGTCGGGGGTTACTGAAGCTTTCTTT
TRBV6-5	many	TRBJ2-3	TRBD2	CASSAVGGAGRDTQYF	TGTGCCAGCAGTGCTGTCGGGGGGGCAGGGAGGGATACGCAGTATTTT
TRBV6-2/TRBV6-3	many	TRBJ2-3	NA	CASSLDTQYF	TGTGCCAGCAGTTTGGATACGCAGTATTTT
TRBV29-1	NA	TRBJ1-2	TRBD1	CSAIDRVDYGDTF	TGCAGCGCCATCGACAGGGTGGACTATGGCGACACCTTC
TRBV15	few	TRBJ1-1	NA	CATSNWMNTEAFF	TGTGCCACCAGCAACTGGATGAACACTGAAGCTTTCTTT
TRBV7-9	few	TRBJ1-1	NA	CASSLRGMASSTEAFF	TGTGCCAGCAGCTTAAGAGGTATGGCCTCGAGCACTGAAGCTTTCTTT
TRBV2	many	TRBJ1-1	NA	CANPTGAEAFF	TGTGCCAACCCGACAGGAGCTGAAGCTTTCTTT
TRBV3-1	many	TRBJ1-5	TRBD1	CASSQDTGDRSNQPQHF	TGTGCCAGCAGCCAAGACACCGGGGACAGAAGCAATCAGCCCCAGCATTTT
TRBV5-6	many	TRBJ2-5	NA	CASSLPGLGTQYF	TGTGCCAGCAGCTTGCCGGGCCTGGGGACCCAGTACTTC